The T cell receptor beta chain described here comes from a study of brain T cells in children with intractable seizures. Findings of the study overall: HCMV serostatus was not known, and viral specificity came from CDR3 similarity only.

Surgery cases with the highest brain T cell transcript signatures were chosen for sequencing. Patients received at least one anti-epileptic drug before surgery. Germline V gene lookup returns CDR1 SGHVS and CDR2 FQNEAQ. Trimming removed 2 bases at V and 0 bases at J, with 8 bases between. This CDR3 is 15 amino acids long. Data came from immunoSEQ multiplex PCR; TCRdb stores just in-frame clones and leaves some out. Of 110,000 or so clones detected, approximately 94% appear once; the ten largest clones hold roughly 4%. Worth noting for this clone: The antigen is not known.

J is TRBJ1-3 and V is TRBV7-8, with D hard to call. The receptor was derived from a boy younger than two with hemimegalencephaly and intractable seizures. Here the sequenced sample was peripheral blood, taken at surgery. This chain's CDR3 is CASSLQPSSGNTIYF. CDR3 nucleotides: TGTGCCAGCAGCTTACAGCCGTCCTCTGGAAACACCATATATTTT. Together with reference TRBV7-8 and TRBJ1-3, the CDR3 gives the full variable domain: GAGVSQSPRYKVAKRGQDVALRCDPISGHVSLFWYQQALGQGPEFLTYFQNEAQLDKSGLPSDRFFAERPEGSVSTLKIQRTQQEDSAVYLCASSLQPSSGNTIYFGEGSWLTVV.